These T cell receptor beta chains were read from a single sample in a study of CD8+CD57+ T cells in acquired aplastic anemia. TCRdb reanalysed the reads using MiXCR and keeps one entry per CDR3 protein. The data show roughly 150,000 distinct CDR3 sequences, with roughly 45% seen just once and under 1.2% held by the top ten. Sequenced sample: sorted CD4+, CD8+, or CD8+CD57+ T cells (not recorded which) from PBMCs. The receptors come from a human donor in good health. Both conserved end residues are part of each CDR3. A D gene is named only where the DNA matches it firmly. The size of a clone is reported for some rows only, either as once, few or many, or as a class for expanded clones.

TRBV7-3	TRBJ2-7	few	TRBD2	CASSLAGGSYEQYF	TGTGCCAGCAGCTTGGCGGGGGGCTCCTACGAGCAGTACTTC
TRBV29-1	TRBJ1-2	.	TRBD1	CSVGTVYGYTF	TGCAGCGTAGGGACAGTCTATGGCTACACCTTC
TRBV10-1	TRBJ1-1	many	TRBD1	CASRTNRGTNTEAFF	TGCGCCAGCAGAACAAACAGGGGGACGAACACTGAAGCTTTCTTT
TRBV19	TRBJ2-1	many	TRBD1	CASSKTGFYNEQFF	TGTGCCAGTAGTAAGACAGGGTTCTACAATGAGCAGTTCTTC
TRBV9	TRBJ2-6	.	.	CASSVWGSSGANVLTF	TGTGCCAGCAGCGTATGGGGTAGCTCTGGGGCCAACGTCCTGACTTTC
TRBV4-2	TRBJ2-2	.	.	CASSRQIKENTGELFF	TGTGCCAGCAGCCGCCAAATCAAGGAGAACACCGGGGAGCTGTTTTTT
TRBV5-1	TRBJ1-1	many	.	CASSSLMDTEAFF	TGCGCCAGCAGCTCCCTCATGGACACTGAAGCTTTCTTT
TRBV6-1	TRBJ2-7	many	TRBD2	CASRLSTSGRDEQYF	TGTGCCAGCAGACTTTCCACTAGCGGGAGGGACGAGCAGTACTTC
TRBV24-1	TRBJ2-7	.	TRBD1	CATQDGDRSYEQYF	TGTGCCACTCAAGATGGGGACAGAAGCTACGAGCAGTACTTC
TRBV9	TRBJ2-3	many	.	CASSVTAWDTQYF	TGTGCCAGCAGCGTTACTGCGTGGGATACGCAGTATTTT
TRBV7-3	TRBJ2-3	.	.	CASSRTGDTQYF	TGTGCCAGCAGCCGGACGGGTGATACGCAGTATTTT
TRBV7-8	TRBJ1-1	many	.	CASRPGILNTEAFF	TGTGCCAGCCGTCCGGGGATTTTGAACACTGAAGCTTTCTTT